Listed below are T cell receptor beta chains from one sample, sequenced in a study of cytomegalovirus exposure and HLA in healthy donors. TCRdb keeps only in-frame clones here, not all; method: immunoSEQ multiplex PCR. The table records roughly 100,000 clones, 60% to 85% of them present only once. Material: PBMCs. Receptors originate from a male donor in good health and CMV-seropositive. CDR3s include the opening cysteine and the closing phenylalanine or tryptophan. A D gene is named only where the DNA matches it firmly. Clone size is shown for a subset of rows, as once, few, many or a class of expanded clone.

d_call | clone_size | cdr3_length | j_call | v_call | cdr3_nt | cdr3_aa
NA | NA | 15 | TRBJ1-4 | TRBV7-2 | TGTGCCAGCAGCTCAGCGGCGGGGGGCAGGGAAAAACTGTTTTTT | CASSSAAGGREKLFF
TRBD1 | NA | 15 | TRBJ2-7 | TRBV6-5 | TGTGCCAGCAGCCGGGACAGACGAGCCCCGATGGAGCAGTACTTC | CASSRDRRAPMEQYF
NA | few | 15 | TRBJ2-5 | TRBV19 | TGTGCCACCGCCGATAGCGGAAATTACCAAGAGACCCAGTACTTC | CATADSGNYQETQYF
NA | NA | 16 | TRBJ2-7 | TRBV7-2 | TGTGCCAGCAGCTTAGTGAGCGCCCTGAGCTCCTACGAGCAGTACTTC | CASSLVSALSSYEQYF
TRBD1 | NA | 14 | TRBJ2-7 | TRBV2 | TGTGCCAGCAGTCCCGACAGGGTTTCCTACGAGCAGTACTTC | CASSPDRVSYEQYF
TRBD1 | once | 13 | TRBJ2-1 | TRBV12-5 | TGTGCTCGGGGACAGGGGTGCTACAATGAGCAGTTCTTC | CARGQGCYNEQFF
TRBD2 | NA | 18 | TRBJ2-1 | TRBV10-2 | TGCGCCAGCAGTGAGCGGAGTGCGGTGGTAGCGGGAGGGAATGAGCAGTTCTTC | CASSERSAVVAGGNEQFF
NA | NA | 13 | TRBJ2-5 | TRBV30 | TGTGCCTGGAGTGTGGGCGTAGTGGAGACCCAGTACTTC | CAWSVGVVETQYF
NA | NA | 14 | TRBJ2-7 | TRBV7-2 | TGTGCCAGCAGCTCAGTGGGGGCCTCCTACGAGCAGTACTTC | CASSSVGASYEQYF
TRBD1 | NA | 13 | TRBJ2-7 | TRBV27 | TGTGCCAGCAGTTTATCAAGACAGGGCCCGCAGTACTTC | CASSLSRQGPQYF
NA | NA | 17 | TRBJ2-2 | TRBV28 | TGTGCCAGCAGTTCGGACAGACTGAGAAGGAGGACCGGGGAGCTGTTTTTT | CASSSDRLRRRTGELFF
TRBD2 | NA | 15 | TRBJ2-5 | TRBV5-1 | TGCGCCAGCAGCTTTATCCCGCGGGAGGGAGAGACCCAGTACTTC | CASSFIPREGETQYF
NA | NA | 15 | TRBJ2-2 | TRBV9 | TGTGCCAGCAGCGCCTCTGGAGTGGGCACCGGGGAGCTGTTTTTT | CASSASGVGTGELFF
TRBD2 | NA | 16 | TRBJ2-3 | TRBV5-1 | TGCGCCAGCAGCTTGGCTCCCCTAGCGGGGACAGATACGCAGTATTTT | CASSLAPLAGTDTQYF
NA | NA | 13 | TRBJ1-4 | TRBV15 | TGTGCCACTACTCAGCGGGGTAATGAAAAACTGTTTTTT | CATTQRGNEKLFF
NA | NA | 15 | TRBJ2-7 | TRBV28 | TGTGCCAGCACCCTCGCGGAGTCCTTACCCTACGAGCAGTACTTC | CASTLAESLPYEQYF
NA | NA | 14 | TRBJ1-5 | TRBV9 | TGTGCCAGCAGCCCCCGGGGAAGCAATCAGCCCCAGCATTTT | CASSPRGSNQPQHF
NA | NA | 12 | TRBJ1-1 | TRBV4-1 | TGCGCCAGCAGTAAAGGGGTCACTGAAGCTTTCTTT | CASSKGVTEAFF
NA | NA | 14 | TRBJ1-1 | TRBV7-2 | TGTGCCAGCAGCCACGCGGGGGCCAACACTGAAGCTTTCTTT | CASSHAGANTEAFF
NA | NA | 12 | TRBJ2-5 | TRBV6-5 | TGTGCCAGCAGGCGGGGAAGAGAGACCCAGTACTTC | CASRRGRETQYF
TRBD2 | NA | 12 | TRBJ2-1 | TRBV29-1 | TGCAGCGCCGGGAGGGCCGAGTATGAGCAGTTCTTC | CSAGRAEYEQFF
NA | NA | 11 | TRBJ2-7 | TRBV29-1 | TGCAGCGTTGGACGGGACTACGAGCAGTACTTC | CSVGRDYEQYF
TRBD1 | few | 15 | TRBJ1-1 | TRBV7-9 | TGTGCCAGCAGCTTAGAGGTAGGGGGCGGCACTGAAGCTTTCTTT | CASSLEVGGGTEAFF
NA | NA | 15 | TRBJ1-5 | TRBV7-2 | TGTGCCAGCAGCTCGCAGGGGTTTGGCAATCAGCCCCAGCATTTT | CASSSQGFGNQPQHF
NA | NA | 13 | TRBJ1-1 | TRBV11-2 | TGTGCCAGCAGCCCAGGGTTGAACACTGAAGCTTTCTTT | CASSPGLNTEAFF
NA | NA | 14 | TRBJ1-2 | TRBV7-2 | TGTGCCAGCAGCCCGGACGGAGGGTCGGCTGGCTACACCTTC | CASSPDGGSAGYTF
NA | NA | 15 | TRBJ2-7 | TRBV6-5 | TGTGCCAGCAGGGGGAGAGATTGGGGGCGCTACGAGCAGTACTTC | CASRGRDWGRYEQYF